This TCR beta chain was recorded in a study of regulatory T cells in long-lasting Graves disease. The germline V gene has CDR1 KGHDR and CDR2 SFDVKD. CDR3 length equals 16 residues. V lost 1 base and J 0 bases, leaving 8 bases between the germline ends. This clonotype was counted at least ten times. This sample's time point: newly diagnosed GD, antithyroid drugs for less than 3 months. Isolated PBMC RNA provided the starting material for the TCR library. iRepertoire HTBI primers and Arm-PCR of CDR3 regions built TCR beta libraries. TCRdb recomputed calls from the multiplex PCR reads with MiXCR, one row per CDR3 protein. Of some 400,000 distinct CDR3 sequences detected, approximately 15% appear once; the ten largest clones hold approximately 16%. Another study also made use of these data, one on T cells in Graves' hyperthyroidism and ophthalmopathy. This second study notes: Blood samples included most of the expanded thyroid clonotypes exceeding 0.001.

This clonotype was obtained from a woman aged 25 to 39 with Graves disease. The genes are TRBV24-1 and TRBJ2-2, with D possibly being TRBD2 (5 bases). Material: peripheral blood mononuclear cells (PBMCs), obtained at new diagnosis, from a patient treated with antithyroid drugs. In nucleotides, the CDR3 is TGTGCCACCAGTGATTTCGGGGATACGAACACCGGGGAGCTGTTTTTT. Residues: CATSDFGDTNTGELFF.